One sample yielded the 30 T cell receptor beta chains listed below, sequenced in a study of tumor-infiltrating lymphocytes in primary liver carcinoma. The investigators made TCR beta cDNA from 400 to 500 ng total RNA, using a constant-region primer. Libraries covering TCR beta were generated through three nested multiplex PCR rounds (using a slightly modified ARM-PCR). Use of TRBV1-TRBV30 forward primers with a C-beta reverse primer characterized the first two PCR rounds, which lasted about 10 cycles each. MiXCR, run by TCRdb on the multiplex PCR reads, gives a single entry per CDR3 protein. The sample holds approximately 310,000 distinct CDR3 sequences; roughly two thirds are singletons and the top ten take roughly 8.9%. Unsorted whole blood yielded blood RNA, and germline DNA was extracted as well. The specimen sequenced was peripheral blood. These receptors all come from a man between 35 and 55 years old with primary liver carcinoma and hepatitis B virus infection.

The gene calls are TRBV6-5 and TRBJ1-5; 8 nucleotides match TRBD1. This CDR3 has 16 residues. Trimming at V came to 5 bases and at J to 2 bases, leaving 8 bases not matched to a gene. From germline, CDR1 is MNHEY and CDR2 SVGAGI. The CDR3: CASSPGQGTGNQPQHF. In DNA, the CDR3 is TGTGCCAGCAGTCCTGGACAGGGCACGGGCAATCAGCCCCAGCATTTT.

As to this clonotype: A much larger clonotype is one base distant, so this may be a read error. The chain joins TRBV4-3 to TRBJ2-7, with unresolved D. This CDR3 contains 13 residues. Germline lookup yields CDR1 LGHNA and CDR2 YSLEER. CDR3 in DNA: TGCGCCAGCAGCCAGGAGCCCCCCTACGAGCGGTACTTC. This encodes CASSQEPPYERYF.

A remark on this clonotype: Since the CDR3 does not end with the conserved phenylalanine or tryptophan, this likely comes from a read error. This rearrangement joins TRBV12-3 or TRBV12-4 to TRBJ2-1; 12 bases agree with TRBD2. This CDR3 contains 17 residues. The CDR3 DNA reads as TGTGCCAGCAATTTAGGCCGACTAGCGGGAGTTCCCAATGAGCAGTTCTTA. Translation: CASNLGRLAGVPNEQFL.

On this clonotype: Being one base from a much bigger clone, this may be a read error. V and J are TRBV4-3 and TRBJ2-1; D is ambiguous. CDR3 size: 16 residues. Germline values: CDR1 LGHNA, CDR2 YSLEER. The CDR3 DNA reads TGCGCCAGCAACCAAGATAGAGACACCCTATACAATGAGCAGTTCTTC. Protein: CASNQDRDTLYNEQFF.

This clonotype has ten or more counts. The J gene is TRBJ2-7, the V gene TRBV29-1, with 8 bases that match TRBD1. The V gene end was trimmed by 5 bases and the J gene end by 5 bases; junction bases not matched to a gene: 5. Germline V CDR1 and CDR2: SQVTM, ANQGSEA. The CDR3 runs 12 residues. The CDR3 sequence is CSVKQGAHEQYF. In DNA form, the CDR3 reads TGCAGCGTTAAGCAGGGGGCGCACGAGCAGTACTTC.

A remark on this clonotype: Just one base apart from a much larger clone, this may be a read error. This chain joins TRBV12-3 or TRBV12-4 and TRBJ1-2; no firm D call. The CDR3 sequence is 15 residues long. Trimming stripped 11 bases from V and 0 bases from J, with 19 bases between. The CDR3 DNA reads TGTGCCTGCACCCTAGAGGGTGGAGCTAACTATGGCTACACCTTC. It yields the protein CACTLEGGANYGYTF.

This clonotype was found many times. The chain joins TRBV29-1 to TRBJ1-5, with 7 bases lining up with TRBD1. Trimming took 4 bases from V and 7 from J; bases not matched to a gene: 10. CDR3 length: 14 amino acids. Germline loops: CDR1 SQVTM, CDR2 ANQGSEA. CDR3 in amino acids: CSVGTTGADQPQHF. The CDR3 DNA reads TGCAGCGTTGGAACTACAGGGGCGGACCAGCCCCAGCATTTT.

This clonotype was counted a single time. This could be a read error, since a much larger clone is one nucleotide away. Here the CDR3 DNA reads TGTGCCAGTGGGTTGGCCCGGGGAACCGGGGAGCTGTTTTTT. Residues: CASGLARGTGELFF. This chain uses TRBV6-5 with TRBJ2-2; a weak D match, TRBD2 (5 bases). The length of the CDR3 is 14 residues. Trimming cost V 9 bases and J 5 bases, with 16 bases left between them. The germline V gene has CDR1 MNHEY and CDR2 SVGAGI.

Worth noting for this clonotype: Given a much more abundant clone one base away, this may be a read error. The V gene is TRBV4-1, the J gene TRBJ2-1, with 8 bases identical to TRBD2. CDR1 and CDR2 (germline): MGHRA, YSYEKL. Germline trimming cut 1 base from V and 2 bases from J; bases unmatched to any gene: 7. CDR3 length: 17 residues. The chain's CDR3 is CASSQGHGGVAYNEQFF. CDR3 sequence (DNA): TGCGCCAGCAGCCAAGGCCACGGGGGGGTTGCCTACAATGAGCAGTTCTTC.

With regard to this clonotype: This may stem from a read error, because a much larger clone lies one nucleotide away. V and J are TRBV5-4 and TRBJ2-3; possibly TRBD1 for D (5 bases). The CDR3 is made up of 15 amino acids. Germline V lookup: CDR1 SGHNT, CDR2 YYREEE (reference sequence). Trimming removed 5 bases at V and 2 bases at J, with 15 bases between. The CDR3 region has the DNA TGTGCCAGCAGGTTAATGTCCGGACACACAGATACGCAGTATTTT. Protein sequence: CASRLMSGHTDTQYF.

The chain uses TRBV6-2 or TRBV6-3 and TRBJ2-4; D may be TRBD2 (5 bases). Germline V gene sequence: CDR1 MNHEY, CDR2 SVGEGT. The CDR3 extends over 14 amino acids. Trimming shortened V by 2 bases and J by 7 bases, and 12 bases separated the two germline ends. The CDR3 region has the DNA TGTGCCAGCAGTTACAGGGTAAGGGAGAACATTCAGTACTTC. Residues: CASSYRVRENIQYF.

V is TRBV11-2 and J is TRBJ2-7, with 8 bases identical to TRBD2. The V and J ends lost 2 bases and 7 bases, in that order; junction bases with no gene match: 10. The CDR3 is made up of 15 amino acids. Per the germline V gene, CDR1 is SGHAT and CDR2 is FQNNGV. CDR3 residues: CASSLRSGAGGEQYF. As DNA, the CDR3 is TGTGCCAGCAGCTTACGTAGCGGGGCCGGGGGTGAGCAGTACTTC. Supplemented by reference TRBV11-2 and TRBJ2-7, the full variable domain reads EAGVAQSPRYKIIEKRQSVAFWCNPISGHATLYWYQQILGQGPKLLIQFQNNGVVDDSQLPKDRFSAERLKGVDSTLKIQPAKLEDSAVYLCASSLRSGAGGEQYFGPGTRLTVT.

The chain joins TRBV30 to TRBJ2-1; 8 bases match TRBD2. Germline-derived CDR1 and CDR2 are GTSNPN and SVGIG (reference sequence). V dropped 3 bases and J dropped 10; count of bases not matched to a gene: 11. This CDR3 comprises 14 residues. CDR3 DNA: TGTGCCTGGAGCTTCACCGTAGCGGGACGGGAGCAGTTCTTC. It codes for CAWSFTVAGREQFF.

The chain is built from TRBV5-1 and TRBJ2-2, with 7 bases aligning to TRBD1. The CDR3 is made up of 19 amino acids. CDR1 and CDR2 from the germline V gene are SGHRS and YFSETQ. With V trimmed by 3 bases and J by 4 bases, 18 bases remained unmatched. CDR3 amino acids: CASSYGLVVGTVLTGELFF. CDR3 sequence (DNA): TGCGCCAGCAGCTATGGGCTGGTAGTGGGGACAGTTCTCACCGGGGAGCTGTTTTTT.

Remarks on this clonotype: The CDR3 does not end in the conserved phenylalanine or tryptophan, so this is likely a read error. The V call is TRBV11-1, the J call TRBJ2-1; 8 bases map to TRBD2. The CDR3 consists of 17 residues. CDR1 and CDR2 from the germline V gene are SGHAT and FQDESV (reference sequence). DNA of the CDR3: TGTGCAGGCAGCTCCCGGGGGCGCGGGAGGCCCAGCCATGAGCAGTTCATC. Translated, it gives CAGSSRGRGRPSHEQFI.

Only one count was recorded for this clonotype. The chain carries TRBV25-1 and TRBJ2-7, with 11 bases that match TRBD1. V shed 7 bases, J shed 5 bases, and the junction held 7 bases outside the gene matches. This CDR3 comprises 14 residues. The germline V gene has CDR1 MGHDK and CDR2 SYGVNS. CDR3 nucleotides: TGTGCCAGCACCTCGAGGACAGGGGGCCACGAGCAGTACTTC. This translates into CASTSRTGGHEQYF.

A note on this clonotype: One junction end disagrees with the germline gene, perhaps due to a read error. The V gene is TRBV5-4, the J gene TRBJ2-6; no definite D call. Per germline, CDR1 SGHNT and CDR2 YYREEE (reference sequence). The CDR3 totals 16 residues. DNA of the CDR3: TGTGCCAGCAGCTTGATCGGAAACTCTGGGACCAACGTCCTGACTTTC. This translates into CASSLIGNSGTNVLTF.

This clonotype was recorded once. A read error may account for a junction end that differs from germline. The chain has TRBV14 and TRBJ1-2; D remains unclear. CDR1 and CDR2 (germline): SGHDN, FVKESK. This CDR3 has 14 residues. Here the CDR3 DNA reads TGTGCCGGCAGCCAAGGACCCGCCCCGTATGGCTACACCTTC. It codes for CAGSQGPAPYGYTF.

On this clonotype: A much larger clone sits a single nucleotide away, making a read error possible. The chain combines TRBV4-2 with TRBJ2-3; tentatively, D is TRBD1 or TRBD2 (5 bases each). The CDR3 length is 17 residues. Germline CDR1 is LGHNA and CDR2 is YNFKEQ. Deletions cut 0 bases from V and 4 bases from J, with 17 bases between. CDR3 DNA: TGTGCCAGCAGCCAAGAGCGTAACTCACGGGGCGCAGATACGCAGTATTTT. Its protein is CASSQERNSRGADTQYF.

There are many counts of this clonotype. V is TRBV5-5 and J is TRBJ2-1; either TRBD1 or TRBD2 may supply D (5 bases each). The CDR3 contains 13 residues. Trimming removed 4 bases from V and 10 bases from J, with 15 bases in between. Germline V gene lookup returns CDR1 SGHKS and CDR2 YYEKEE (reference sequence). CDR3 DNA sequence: TGTGCCAGCAGCCTTGAAGAGGGGTACGAGCAGTTCTTC. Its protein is CASSLEEGYEQFF.

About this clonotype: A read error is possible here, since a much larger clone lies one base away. CDR3 protein: CASSYRDSLLHF. The DNA of the CDR3 is TGCGCCAGCAGTTACCGGGATTCACTCCTCCACTTT. The rearrangement links TRBV4-3 to TRBJ1-6; D is undetermined. In germline, CDR1 is LGHNA, CDR2 YSLEER. The CDR3 covers 12 residues.

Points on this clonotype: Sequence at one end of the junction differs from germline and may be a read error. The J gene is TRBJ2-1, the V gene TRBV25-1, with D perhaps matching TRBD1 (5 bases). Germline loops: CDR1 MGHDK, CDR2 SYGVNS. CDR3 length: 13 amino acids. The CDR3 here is CASSDAGSNEQLF. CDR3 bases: TGTGCCAGCAGTGACGCAGGGTCGAATGAGCAGCTCTTC.

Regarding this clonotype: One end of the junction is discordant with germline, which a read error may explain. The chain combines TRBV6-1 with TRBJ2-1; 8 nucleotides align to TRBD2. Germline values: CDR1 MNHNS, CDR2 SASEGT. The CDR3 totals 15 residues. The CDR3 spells CASSDLLAAGNEQFF. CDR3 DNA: TGTGCTAGCAGTGACCTACTAGCGGCGGGGAATGAGCAGTTCTTC.

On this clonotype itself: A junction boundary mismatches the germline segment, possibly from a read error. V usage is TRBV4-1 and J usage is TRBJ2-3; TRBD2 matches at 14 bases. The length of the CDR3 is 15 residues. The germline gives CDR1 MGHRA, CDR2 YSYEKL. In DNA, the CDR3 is TGTGCCAGCAGCCTGGGGACTAGCGGGAGTGATACGCTGTATTTT. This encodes CASSLGTSGSDTLYF.

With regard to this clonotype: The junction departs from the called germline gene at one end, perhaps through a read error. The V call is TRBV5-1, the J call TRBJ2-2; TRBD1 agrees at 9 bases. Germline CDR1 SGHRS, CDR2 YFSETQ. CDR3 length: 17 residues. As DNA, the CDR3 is TGCGCCAGCAGCTCCTTCTCCGGGACAGGGTCGGCCGGGGAGCTGTCTTTT. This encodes CASSSFSGTGSAGELSF.

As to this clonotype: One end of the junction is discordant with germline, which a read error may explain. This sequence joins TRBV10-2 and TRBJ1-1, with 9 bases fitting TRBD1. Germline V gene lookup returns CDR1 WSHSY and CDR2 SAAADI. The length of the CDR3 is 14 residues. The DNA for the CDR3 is TGCGCCAGCAGCCATCCGGGACAGGGAACTGGAGCTTTCTTT. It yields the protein CASSHPGQGTGAFF.

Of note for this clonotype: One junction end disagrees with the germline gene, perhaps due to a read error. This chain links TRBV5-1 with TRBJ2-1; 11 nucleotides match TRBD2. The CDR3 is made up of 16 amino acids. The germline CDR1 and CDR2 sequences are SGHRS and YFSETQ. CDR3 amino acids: CASSLETSGAYNERFF. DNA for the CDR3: TGCGCCAGCAGCTTGGAGACTAGCGGGGCCTACAATGAGCGGTTCTTC.

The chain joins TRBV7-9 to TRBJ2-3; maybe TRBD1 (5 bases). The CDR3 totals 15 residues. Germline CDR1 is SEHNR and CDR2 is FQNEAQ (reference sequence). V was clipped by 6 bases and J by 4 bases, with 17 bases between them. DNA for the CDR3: TGTGCCAGCAGTTCTACGGAAGGGGTCCCAGATACGCAGTATTTT. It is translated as CASSSTEGVPDTQYF.

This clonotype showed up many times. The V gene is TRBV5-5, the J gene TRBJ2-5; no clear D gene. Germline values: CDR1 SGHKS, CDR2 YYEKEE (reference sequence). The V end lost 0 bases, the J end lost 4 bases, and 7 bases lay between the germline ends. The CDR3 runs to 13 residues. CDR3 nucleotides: TGTGCCAGCAGCTTGGTAGGAGTAGAGACCCAGTACTTC. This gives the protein CASSLVGVETQYF.

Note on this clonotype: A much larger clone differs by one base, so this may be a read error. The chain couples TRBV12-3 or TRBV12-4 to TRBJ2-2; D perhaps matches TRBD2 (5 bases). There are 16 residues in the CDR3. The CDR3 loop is CAISPRLELRGGELFF. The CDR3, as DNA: TGTGCCATCAGTCCCCGATTGGAGTTGAGAGGGGGGGAGCTGTTTTTT.